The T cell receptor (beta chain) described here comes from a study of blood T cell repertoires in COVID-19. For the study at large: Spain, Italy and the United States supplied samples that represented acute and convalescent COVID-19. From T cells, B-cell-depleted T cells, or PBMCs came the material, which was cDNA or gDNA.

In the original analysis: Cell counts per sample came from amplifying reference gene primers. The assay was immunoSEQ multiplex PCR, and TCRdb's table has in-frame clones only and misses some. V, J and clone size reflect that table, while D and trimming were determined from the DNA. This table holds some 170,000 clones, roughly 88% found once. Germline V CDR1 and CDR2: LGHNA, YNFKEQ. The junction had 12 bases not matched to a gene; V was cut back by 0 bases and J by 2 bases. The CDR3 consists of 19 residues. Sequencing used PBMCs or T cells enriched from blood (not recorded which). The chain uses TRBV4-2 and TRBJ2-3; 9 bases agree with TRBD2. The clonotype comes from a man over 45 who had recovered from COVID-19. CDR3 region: CASSQEAPGVAGATDTQYF. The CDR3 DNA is TGTGCCAGCAGCCAAGAAGCCCCGGGTGTAGCGGGGGCCACAGATACGCAGTATTTT.